This T cell receptor beta chain was identified during a study of blood T cell repertoires in COVID-19. This table comes from immunoSEQ multiplex PCR, and its TCRdb copy is limited to in-frame clones, with some not included. Of about 400,000 clones listed, about 83% are singletons. CDR3 length equals 14 residues. Germline assignment: CDR1 SGHDN and CDR2 FVKESK. V dropped 5 bases and J dropped 5 bases, with 15 bases sitting between them. This TCR came from a woman in her forties or fifties who had recovered from COVID-19. The rearrangement joins TRBV14 to TRBJ2-5, with D possibly matching TRBD2 (5 bases). Source material: PBMCs or T cells enriched from blood (not recorded which). As DNA, the CDR3 is TGTGCCAGCAGCGTCGGGCTAGCCGCCGAGACCCAGTACTTC. The encoded protein is CASSVGLAAETQYF. The full variable domain, its missing parts supplied by reference TRBV14 and TRBJ2-5, is EAGVTQFPSHSVIEKGQTVTLRCDPISGHDNLYWYRRVMGKEIKFLLHFVKESKQDESGMPNNRFLAERTGGTYSTLKVQPAELEDSGVYFCASSVGLAAETQYFGPGTRLLVL.